This passage covers 32 T cell receptor beta chains from one sample sequenced in a study of beta chain features in type 1 diabetes. Expressed TCRB transcripts were sequenced because the isolated RNA had all been reverse transcribed beforehand. This table comes from immunoSEQ multiplex PCR, and its TCRdb copy is limited to in-frame clones, with some not included. The table shows under 950,000 clones, with roughly 16% occurring only once. Sequenced material: naive CD4+ T cells from blood. Source of these receptors: a young woman in good health.

The table lists this clone with a count of one. The CDR3 sequence is CASSLLPAVNSGELFF. The CDR3 coding sequence is TGTGCCAGCAGCTTACTTCCAGCGGTTAACTCCGGGGAGCTGTTTTTT. The chain joins TRBV7-2 to TRBJ2-2, with D perhaps TRBD2 (5 bases). The length of the CDR3 is 16 residues. Trimming shortened V by 2 bases and J by 6 bases, and 16 bases separated the two germline ends. CDR1 and CDR2 (germline): SGHTA, FQGNSA.

V usage is TRBV19 and J usage is TRBJ1-2; TRBD1 might be the D (5 bases). The V gene lost 9 bases and the J gene lost 1 base, with 18 bases spanning the gap. CDR3 length: 15 amino acids. The germline gives CDR1 LNHDA, CDR2 SQIVND (reference sequence). CDR3 sequence: CASNKQVIDNYGYTF. The CDR3 nucleotides read TGTGCCAGCAATAAACAGGTTATCGATAACTATGGCTACACCTTC.

The sample holds a few counts of this clone. DNA of the CDR3: TGTGCCAGCAGCTCAGCACCTGGACAGGGCGGACAGCCCCAGCATTTT. Its protein is CASSSAPGQGGQPQHF. The V and J genes are TRBV7-2 and TRBJ1-5; TRBD1 aligns across 8 bases. Germline values: CDR1 SGHTA, CDR2 FQGNSA. V shed 4 bases and J 7 bases; nucleotides not matched to a gene: 12. This CDR3 has 16 residues.

The chain joins TRBV18 to TRBJ2-3, with 7 bases aligning to TRBD2. Germline assignment: CDR1 KGHSH and CDR2 LQKENI. V trimming: 4 bases; J trimming: 6 bases; junction bases outside the gene matches: 4. This CDR3 is built from 13 residues. The CDR3 spells CASSQGTTDTQYF. The DNA for the CDR3 is TGTGCCAGCTCACAAGGGACTACGGATACGCAGTATTTT.

This clone was seen a few times. The chain joins TRBV4-3 to TRBJ1-1, with 11 bases aligning to TRBD1. Germline V gene sequence: CDR1 LGHNA, CDR2 YSLEER. The CDR3 loop spans 18 amino acids. Germline trimming cut 5 bases from V and 4 bases from J; bases unmatched to any gene: 15. DNA for the CDR3: TGCGCCAGCAGCACTAGGACAGGGGGCGGTGTAGGAGGCACTGAAGCTTTCTTT. It encodes CASSTRTGGGVGGTEAFF.

This clone has just a few counts. The chain links TRBV21-1 to TRBJ2-5; whether TRBD2, the table's D call, matches the DNA was not checked. TRBV21-1 is assigned pseudogene status. This CDR3 comprises 17 residues. CDR3 bases: TGTGCCAGCAGCCGACTAGCGGGCACGGCGAAACAAGAGACCCAGTACTTC. Protein sequence: CASSRLAGTAKQETQYF.

This chain joins TRBV25-1 and TRBJ2-5; D is unresolved. Trimming cost V 3 bases and J 5 bases, with 10 bases left between them. The CDR3 contains 13 residues. CDR1 and CDR2 (germline): MGHDK, SYGVNS. DNA of the CDR3: TGTGCCAGCAGTGACCCCAATAAGGAGACCCAGTACTTC. As protein: CASSDPNKETQYF.

With respect to this clone: Other DNA sequences from this sample encode an identical CDR3 as well. V and J are TRBV5-1 and TRBJ2-2; 14 bases map to TRBD2. There are 16 residues in the CDR3. CDR1 SGHRS and CDR2 YFSETQ come from the germline V gene. The junction had 3 bases not matched to a gene; V was cut back by 2 bases and J by 6 bases. The CDR3 protein is CASSLPGLAGAGELFF. CDR3 nucleotides: TGCGCCAGCAGCTTACCGGGACTAGCGGGAGCCGGGGAGCTGTTTTTT.

This clone was detected only a few times. This rearrangement joins TRBV28 to TRBJ2-7; TRBD1 might be the D (5 bases). The CDR3 is made up of 14 amino acids. Trimming took 4 bases from V and 2 from J, leaving 12 bases between them. The germline V gene encodes CDR1 MDHEN and CDR2 SYDVKM. The CDR3 DNA is TGTGCCAGCAGTTCCCCCGCAGGGACCTACGAGCAGTACTTC. Encoded protein: CASSSPAGTYEQYF.

V usage is TRBV4-2 and J usage is TRBJ2-1; D gene ambiguous. CDR3 length: 14 amino acids. Germline V lookup: CDR1 LGHNA, CDR2 YNFKEQ. Trimming cost V 4 bases and J 9 bases, with 16 bases left between them. As DNA, the CDR3 is TGTGCCAGCAGCCTCGAGCCAGCGTACGGTGAGCAGTTCTTC. This gives the protein CASSLEPAYGEQFF.

This clone was picked up a small number of times. The chain links TRBV11-2 to TRBJ2-3; unclear D gene. The CDR3 runs 11 residues. Germline lookup yields CDR1 SGHAT and CDR2 FQNNGV. Trimming stripped 7 bases from V and 5 bases from J, with 7 bases between. CDR3 coding DNA: TGTGCCAGCACGTCGGGAGATACGCAGTATTTT. This gives the protein CASTSGDTQYF.

V gene TRBV5-6 combines with J gene TRBJ2-2, with TRBD1 matching 9 bases. This CDR3 has 15 residues. V shed 1 base and J 5 bases; nucleotides not matched to a gene: 3. The V gene's germline CDR1 is SGHDT and CDR2 YYEEEE. In DNA, the CDR3 is TGTGCCAGCAGCTTGTGGGACAGGGTGACCGGGGAGCTGTTTTTT. As protein: CASSLWDRVTGELFF.

The chain carries TRBV11-2 and TRBJ2-1; 7 nucleotides align to TRBD2. CDR1 is SGHAT, CDR2 FQNNGV, per germline. This CDR3 is built from 15 residues. J was trimmed by 5 bases and V by 5 bases; bases with no gene match: 9. This chain's CDR3 is CASSIGTTSNNEQFF. In nucleotides, the CDR3 is TGTGCCAGCAGCATAGGGACTACTAGTAACAATGAGCAGTTCTTC.

This clone was seen more than once but under ten times. The chain recombines TRBV5-6 with TRBJ1-1; perhaps TRBD1 as D (5 bases). V was pared by 1 base and J by 1 base, with 20 bases between. The germline CDR1 and CDR2 sequences are SGHDT and YYEEEE. CDR3 size: 18 residues. The CDR3 coding sequence is TGTGCCAGCAGCTTGTCCAGGGAGGCCAGGAAGGCGAACACTGAAGCTTTCTTT. Protein product: CASSLSREARKANTEAFF.

The chain carries TRBV28 and TRBJ2-7, with 10 positions matching TRBD1. This CDR3 has 16 residues. Germline V gives CDR1 MDHEN, CDR2 SYDVKM. V lost 7 bases to trimming and J lost 3 bases; unmatched junction nucleotides: 12. The DNA of the CDR3 is TGTGCCAGCACGTCCGGACTAGGGACAGGGGACTACGAGCAGTACTTC. Translation: CASTSGLGTGDYEQYF.

This clone has more than one count but fewer than ten. The gene calls are TRBV5-6 and TRBJ2-3; TRBD2 is a possible D gene (5 bases). Trimming cost V 4 bases and J 7 bases, with 13 bases left between them. Germline CDR1 reads SGHDT; CDR2 reads YYEEEE. The CDR3 consists of 13 residues. The CDR3 loop is CASSTSGIYTQYF. The CDR3 DNA sequence: TGTGCCAGCAGCACCTCCGGGATCTATACGCAGTATTTT.

V is TRBV18 and J is TRBJ2-2; TRBD1 matches 7 bases. This CDR3 region has 17 residues. Germline V gene data show CDR1 as KGHSH and CDR2 as LQKENI. Trimming took 6 bases from V and 4 from J; bases not matched to a gene: 14. The CDR3 nucleotides are TGTGCCAGCTCCCCAAGACCGACAGGGACGGGCACCGGGGAGCTGTTTTTT. The encoded protein is CASSPRPTGTGTGELFF.

The rearrangement uses TRBV2 and TRBJ2-3, with D perhaps matching TRBD2 (6 bases). Germline CDR1 SNHLY, CDR2 FYNNEI. The CDR3 covers 13 residues. V lost 9 bases and J 3 bases, leaving 13 bases between the germline ends. The CDR3 DNA is TGTGCCAGTCCACGACTAGAAACAGATACGCAGTATTTT. Residues: CASPRLETDTQYF.

This clone was picked up a small number of times. The CDR3 is CASRGRRGETQYF. The DNA of the CDR3 is TGTGCCAGTAGAGGGAGGAGAGGAGAGACCCAGTACTTC. The chain has TRBV19 and TRBJ2-5; TRBD2 might be the D (6 bases). The CDR3 consists of 13 residues. Germline loops: CDR1 LNHDA, CDR2 SQIVND (reference sequence). Trimming cost V 6 bases and J 4 bases, with 12 bases left between them.

The chain combines TRBV19 with TRBJ2-2, with 7 positions matching TRBD2. This CDR3 has 16 amino acids. The J segment lost 1 base and the V segment lost 1 base, leaving 3 bases of the junction unmatched. CDR1 is LNHDA, CDR2 SQIVND, per germline (reference sequence). For the CDR3, the DNA is TGTGCCAGTAGTATAGGGACTAGTAAGAACACCGGGGAGCTGTTTTTT. Translating it yields CASSIGTSKNTGELFF.

This chain uses TRBV7-9 with TRBJ2-7; D unresolved. Germline V gene lookup returns CDR1 SEHNR and CDR2 FQNEAQ (reference sequence). The CDR3 covers 14 residues. Trimming left V 5 bases short and J 7 bases short, with 18 bases between. The CDR3 DNA reads as TGTGCCAGCAGCCCTTTGAACCGAGGTGGGGAGCAGTACTTC. Protein: CASSPLNRGGEQYF.

This clone was seen a handful of times. The rearrangement links TRBV7-2 to TRBJ1-1, with D possibly matching TRBD1 (5 bases). V lost 1 base, J lost 1 base, and 16 bases lay in between. Germline-derived CDR1 and CDR2 are SGHTA and FQGNSA. CDR3 length equals 17 residues. The CDR3 DNA reads as TGTGCCAGCAGCTTAGTCCCCCATGGCGACAGGAACACTGAAGCTTTCTTT. Residues: CASSLVPHGDRNTEAFF.

This clone has more than one count but fewer than ten. The CDR3 region is CASSLGQGKGQPQHF. CDR3 bases: TGCGCCAGCAGCTTGGGACAGGGTAAGGGGCAGCCCCAGCATTTT. The chain combines TRBV5-1 with TRBJ1-5; 7 positions agree with TRBD1. The CDR3 spans 15 residues. Trimming took 0 bases from V and 7 from J; bases not matched to a gene: 7. The germline gives CDR1 SGHRS, CDR2 YFSETQ.

The CDR3 protein is CASSSGSPYEQYF. The CDR3 coding sequence is TGTGCCAGCAGCAGTGGCAGCCCCTACGAGCAGTACTTC. V is TRBV4-2 and J is TRBJ2-7, with D unresolved. In germline, CDR1 is LGHNA, CDR2 YNFKEQ. CDR3 length equals 13 residues. Deletions cut 5 bases from V and 2 bases from J, with 10 bases between.

The J gene is TRBJ2-1, the V gene TRBV9; the match to TRBD2 covers 10 bases. J was trimmed by 7 bases and V by 3 bases; bases with no gene match: 10. CDR1 is SGDLS and CDR2 is YYNGEE in the germline V gene. This CDR3 has 16 amino acids. The CDR3 nucleotides read TGTGCCAGCAGCGAAGCGGGAGGGCAAAGAGGGAATGAGCAGTTCTTC. Translation gives CASSEAGGQRGNEQFF. The full variable domain, with the rest looked up from reference TRBV9 and TRBJ2-1, is DSGVTQTPKHLITATGQRVTLRCSPRSGDLSVYWYQQSLDQGLQFLIQYYNGEERAKGNILERFSAQQFPDLHSELNLSSLELGDSALYFCASSEAGGQRGNEQFFGPGTRLTVL.

This clone turned up a few times. The chain uses TRBV20-1 and TRBJ1-1; the D is unclear. CDR3 length equals 11 residues. Trimming took 6 bases from V and 7 from J, leaving 12 bases between them. Germline V gene data show CDR1 as DFQATT and CDR2 as SNEGSKA (reference sequence). The CDR3 loop is CSATPQFEAFF. Written as DNA, the CDR3 is TGCAGTGCAACCCCACAATTTGAAGCTTTCTTT.

This clone has only a few counts. V and J are TRBV7-9 and TRBJ2-7, with D unclear. Trimming took off 0 bases at V and 2 bases at J, with 8 bases between the two ends. Germline V CDR1 and CDR2: SEHNR, FQNEAQ (reference sequence). CDR3 length equals 14 residues. For the CDR3, the DNA is TGTGCCAGCAGCTTAGCCAGTATAACCTACGAGCAGTACTTC. It yields the protein CASSLASITYEQYF.

This clone turned up a few times. This chain's CDR3 is CAISEGPGDYEQYF. Written as DNA, the CDR3 is TGTGCCATCAGTGAAGGGCCAGGGGACTACGAGCAGTACTTC. The gene calls are TRBV10-3 and TRBJ2-7, with a tentative D call TRBD1 (6 bases). The CDR3 runs to 14 residues. The V end lost 3 bases, the J end lost 3 bases, and 12 bases lay between the germline ends. CDR1 is ENHRY and CDR2 is SYGVKD in the germline V gene.

The chain joins TRBV28 to TRBJ2-7, with TRBD1 as a possible D gene (6 bases). V lost 6 bases and J lost 5, with 23 bases in between. Looked up from germline, CDR1 is MDHEN and CDR2 is SYDVKM. The CDR3 loop spans 16 amino acids. DNA for the CDR3: TGTGCCAGCAGCCTAGGCGGAGCCGGCAGGGGCCACGAGCAGTACTTC. It yields the protein CASSLGGAGRGHEQYF.

V gene TRBV7-6 combines with J gene TRBJ1-5, with D hard to call. V was clipped by 3 bases and J by 7 bases, with 7 bases between them. CDR3 length: 12 amino acids. Per germline, CDR1 SGHVS and CDR2 FNYEAQ. Written as DNA, the CDR3 is TGTGCCAGCAGCTTGGTTGGACAGCCCCAGCATTTT. It yields the protein CASSLVGQPQHF.

This clone turned up a few times. The CDR3 loop is CASSPRGRDRGILVEQYF. CDR3 coding DNA: TGTGCCAGCTCACCGCGTGGGAGGGACAGGGGGATATTGGTCGAGCAGTACTTC. V and J are TRBV18 and TRBJ2-7, with 11 bases aligning to TRBD1. Germline trimming cut 3 bases from V and 6 bases from J; bases unmatched to any gene: 16. This CDR3 is 18 amino acids long. CDR1 is KGHSH and CDR2 is LQKENI in the germline V gene.

This chain joins TRBV4-3 and TRBJ2-1; D gene ambiguous. V shed 0 bases and J shed 8 bases, with 8 bases lying between them. The length of the CDR3 is 13 residues. In germline, CDR1 is LGHNA, CDR2 YSLEER. CDR3 nucleotide sequence: TGCGCCAGCAGCCAAGACTATCCAGATGAGCAGTTCTTC. This codes for CASSQDYPDEQFF.